This entry lists 11 T cell receptor beta chains sequenced from one sample in a study of neoadjuvant nivolumab and ipilimumab in lung cancer. Profiled with immunoSEQ multiplex PCR; TCRdb holds only in-frame clones, not every one. The data contain 7,500 to 9,000 clones, about 80% of them singletons. Sample: tumor tissue, taken after neoadjuvant nivolumab, alone or with ipilimumab, at or shortly before surgery. These receptors originate from an adult with non-small cell lung cancer.

J is TRBJ2-6 and V is TRBV1. TRBV1 is flagged as a pseudogene. The CDR3 totals 16 residues. CDR3 in DNA: TGCACCAGCAGATGGGATGCACAAAGTCGGGCCAACGTCCTGACTTTC. This sequence encodes CTSRWDAQSRANVLTF.

This clone was recorded a few times. The rearrangement uses TRBV11-2 and TRBJ1-2; 7 nucleotides match TRBD1. J lost 8 bases, V lost 5 bases, and 14 bases had no gene match. Germline V gives CDR1 SGHAT, CDR2 FQNNGV. This CDR3 spans 15 amino acids. The CDR3, as DNA: TGTGCCAGCAGCCATATCCAGGGGGGCTTAGGAGGCTACACCTTC. Amino acid sequence: CASSHIQGGLGGYTF.

The chain carries TRBV7-3 and TRBJ2-1, with D tentatively TRBD1 (5 bases). The germline V and J ends were trimmed by 5 bases and 10 bases, with 15 bases remaining between them. The germline V gene has CDR1 SGHTA and CDR2 FQGTGA. The CDR3 runs 13 residues. The CDR3 coding sequence is TGTGCCAGCAGCCCCTATTCGACAGCCGAGCAGTTCTTC. Protein product: CASSPYSTAEQFF.

The rearrangement uses TRBV6-6 and TRBJ1-1, with D unclear. The CDR3 length is 13 residues. V lost 0 bases, J lost 8 bases, and 10 bases lay in between. Germline values: CDR1 MNHNY, CDR2 SVGAGI (reference sequence). CDR3 protein: CASSYSGLGEAFF. The DNA for the CDR3 is TGTGCCAGCAGTTACTCAGGGCTTGGAGAAGCTTTCTTT.

The chain is built from TRBV11-2 and TRBJ1-2; D is unclear. The CDR3 runs 14 residues. Looked up from germline, CDR1 is SGHAT and CDR2 is FQNNGV. Trimming shortened V by 4 bases and J by 3 bases, and 12 bases separated the two germline ends. The CDR3 protein is CASSSEAVHYGYTF. In nucleotides, the CDR3 is TGTGCCAGCAGCTCCGAGGCAGTGCACTATGGCTACACCTTC.

The rearrangement uses TRBV5-1 and TRBJ1-6; 9 bases line up with TRBD1. Trimming cost V 4 bases and J 8 bases; bases outside gene matches: 13. Germline assignment: CDR1 SGHRS and CDR2 YFSETQ. This CDR3 comprises 17 residues. CDR3 sequence (DNA): TGCGCCAGCAGCCGATCCACGTCCGGGACAGGGTATTCACCCCTCCACTTT. The encoded protein is CASSRSTSGTGYSPLHF.

The chain couples TRBV6-6 to TRBJ2-7; 10 bases are shared with TRBD1. CDR3 length: 14 amino acids. V lost 6 bases, J lost 5 bases, and 7 bases stayed unmatched. Germline V CDR1 and CDR2: MNHNY, SVGAGI (reference sequence). The CDR3 spells CASRPGQGFNEQYF. DNA of the CDR3: TGTGCCAGCAGGCCGGGACAGGGGTTTAACGAGCAGTACTTC.

The rearrangement links TRBV30 to TRBJ2-7; D possibly matches TRBD1 or TRBD2 (6 bases each). Trimming stripped 0 bases from V and 4 bases from J, with 13 bases between. CDR1 is GTSNPN, CDR2 SVGIG, per germline (reference sequence). The CDR3 is 14 amino acids. The CDR3 sequence: CAWSVPGGGYEQYF. CDR3 in DNA: TGTGCCTGGAGTGTCCCCGGAGGGGGTTACGAGCAGTACTTC.

The rearrangement uses TRBV6-1 and TRBJ2-7; perhaps TRBD1 as D (5 bases). CDR1 MNHNS and CDR2 SASEGT come from the germline V gene. CDR3 length: 15 residues. V dropped 0 bases and J dropped 4 bases, with 13 bases sitting between them. Here the CDR3 DNA reads TGTGCCAGCAGTGAAGCGCCAGGGTCCCTATACGAGCAGTACTTC. It yields the protein CASSEAPGSLYEQYF.

The chain couples TRBV7-6 to TRBJ2-2; D gene uncertain. V was trimmed by 1 base and J by 3 bases, leaving 12 bases between them. This CDR3 is 16 amino acids long. CDR1 and CDR2 from the germline V gene are SGHVS and FNYEAQ. CDR3 region: CASSLVIGTDTGELFF. The CDR3 DNA follows: TGTGCCAGCAGCTTAGTGATCGGTACAGACACCGGGGAGCTGTTTTTT.

The rearrangement links TRBV9 to TRBJ2-5; D may be TRBD1 or TRBD2 (5 bases each). The CDR3 contains 15 residues. Germline V lookup: CDR1 SGDLS, CDR2 YYNGEE. V dropped 7 bases and J dropped 4 bases, with 20 bases sitting between them. CDR3 nucleotides: TGTGCCAGCGGCGAAAGCGGACCCCAGGGAGAGACCCAGTACTTC. Amino acids: CASGESGPQGETQYF.